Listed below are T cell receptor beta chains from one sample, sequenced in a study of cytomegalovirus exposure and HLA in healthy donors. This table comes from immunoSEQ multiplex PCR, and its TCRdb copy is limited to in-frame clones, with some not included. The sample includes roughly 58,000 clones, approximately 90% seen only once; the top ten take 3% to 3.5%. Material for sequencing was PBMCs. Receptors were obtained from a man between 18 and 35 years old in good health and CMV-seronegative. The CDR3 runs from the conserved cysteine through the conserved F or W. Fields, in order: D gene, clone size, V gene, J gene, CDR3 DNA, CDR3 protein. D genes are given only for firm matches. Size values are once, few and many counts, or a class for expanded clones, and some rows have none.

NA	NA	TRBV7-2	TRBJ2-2	TGTGCCAGCAGACTGGACAGCTCCACCGGGGAGCTGTTTTTT	CASRLDSSTGELFF
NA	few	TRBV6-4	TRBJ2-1	TGTGCCAGCAGTGACAACGGGGATGGCAATGAGCAGTTCTTC	CASSDNGDGNEQFF
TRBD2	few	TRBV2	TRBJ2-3	TGTGCCAGCGGTAAAGCGGGAGGATCAGATACGCAGTATTTT	CASGKAGGSDTQYF
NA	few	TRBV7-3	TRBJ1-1	TGTGCCAGCAGCTTAAAGGGGGAACTGGCGAGCACTGAAGCTTTCTTT	CASSLKGELASTEAFF
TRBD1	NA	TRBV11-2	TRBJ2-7	TGTGCCAGCAGCCCGCGGACAGGCTCCACCTACGAGCAGTACTTC	CASSPRTGSTYEQYF
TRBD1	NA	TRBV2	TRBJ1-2	TGTGCCAGCAGTGGACAGGGATCGGATGGCTACACCTTC	CASSGQGSDGYTF
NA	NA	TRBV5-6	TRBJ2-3	TGTGCCAGCAGCTTGGGGCTAGCCCCAGATACGCAGTATTTT	CASSLGLAPDTQYF
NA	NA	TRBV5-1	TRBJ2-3	TGCGCCAGCCACCCTCGGTACACAGATACGCAGTATTTT	CASHPRYTDTQYF
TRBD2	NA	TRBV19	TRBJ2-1	TGTGCCAGTAGTATATTCCTAGCGGGAATCACCTACAATGAGCAGTTCTTC	CASSIFLAGITYNEQFF
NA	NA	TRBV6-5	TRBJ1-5	TGTGCCAGCAGTTTCCTACAGGGACGTGGCAATCAGCCCCAGCATTTT	CASSFLQGRGNQPQHF
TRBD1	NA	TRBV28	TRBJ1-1	TGTGCCAGCAGATCAGGACAGGGTCGGTGGTATACTGAAGCTTTCTTT	CASRSGQGRWYTEAFF
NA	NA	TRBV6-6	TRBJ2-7	TGTGCCAGCAGTTACGCTACCTACGAGCAGTACTTC	CASSYATYEQYF
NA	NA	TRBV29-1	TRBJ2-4	TGCAGCGTAACATTAGCCAAAAACATTCAGTACTTC	CSVTLAKNIQYF
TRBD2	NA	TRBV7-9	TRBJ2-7	TGTGCCAGCAGCCCGGGGGGGCAGGTCGAGCAGTACTTC	CASSPGGQVEQYF
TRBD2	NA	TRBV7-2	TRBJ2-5	TGTGCCAGCAGCTTTTCTAGCGGGCAAGAGACCCAGTACTTC	CASSFSSGQETQYF
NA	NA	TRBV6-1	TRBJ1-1	TGTGCCAGCAGTGGAGCCACAGGGAGGGGGTACACTGAAGCTTTCTTT	CASSGATGRGYTEAFF
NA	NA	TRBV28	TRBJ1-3	TGTGCCAGCAGTTTCGGGGGGTCTGGAAACACCATATATTTT	CASSFGGSGNTIYF
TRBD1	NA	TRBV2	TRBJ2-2	TGTGCCAGCGAAGCAGGGGGCAGGAACGGGGAGCTGTTTTTT	CASEAGGRNGELFF
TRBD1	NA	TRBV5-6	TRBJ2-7	TGTGCCAGCAGCTTGGAGACAGGGAGTTCCGAGCAGTACTTC	CASSLETGSSEQYF
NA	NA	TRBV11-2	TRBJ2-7	TGTGCCAGCAGCCTCGACAGGTCCTACGAGCAGTACTTC	CASSLDRSYEQYF
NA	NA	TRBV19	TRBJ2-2	TGTGCCAGTAGAGCAGGGTACGAAACCGGGGAGCTGTTTTTT	CASRAGYETGELFF
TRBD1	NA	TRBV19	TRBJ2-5	TGTGCCAGTAGTGGTACAGGGGGCCTTAGAGAGACCCAGTACTTC	CASSGTGGLRETQYF
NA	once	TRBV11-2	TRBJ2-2	TGTGCCAGCAGCCTCGGTTATAGGGGCACCGGGGAGCTGTTTTTT	CASSLGYRGTGELFF
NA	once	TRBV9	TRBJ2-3	TGTGCCAGCAGCGTAGCGGGAGAGGATACGCAGTATTTT	CASSVAGEDTQYF
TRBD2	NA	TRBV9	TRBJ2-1	TGTGCCAGCAGCGTAGACCCTAGCGGGAGTTTGGGTGAGCAGTTCTTC	CASSVDPSGSLGEQFF
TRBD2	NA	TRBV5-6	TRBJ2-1	TGTGCCAGCAGCTTGACCCCTAGCGGGAGTATTGAGCAGTTCTTC	CASSLTPSGSIEQFF
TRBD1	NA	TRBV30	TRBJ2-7	TGTGCCTGGAGCGGGACAGGTTTCGGATCGACGACGGGATCTTACGAGCAGTACTTC	CAWSGTGFGSTTGSYEQYF
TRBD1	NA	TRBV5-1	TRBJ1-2	TGCGCCAGCAGCCCGACAGGGGATTACTATGGCTACACCTTC	CASSPTGDYYGYTF
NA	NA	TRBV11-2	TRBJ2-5	TGTGCCAGCAGCTTAGGGACTACTCAAGAGACCCAGTACTTC	CASSLGTTQETQYF
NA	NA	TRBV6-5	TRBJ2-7	TGTGCCAGCAGAAACGGTCCCTACGAGCAGTACTTC	CASRNGPYEQYF
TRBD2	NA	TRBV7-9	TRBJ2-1	TGTGCCAGCAGCTGGACTAGCGGGTACAATGAGCAGTTCTTC	CASSWTSGYNEQFF
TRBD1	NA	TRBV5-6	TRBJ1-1	TGTGCCAGCAGCGGGGGACAGAGAGTCACTGAAGCTTTCTTT	CASSGGQRVTEAFF